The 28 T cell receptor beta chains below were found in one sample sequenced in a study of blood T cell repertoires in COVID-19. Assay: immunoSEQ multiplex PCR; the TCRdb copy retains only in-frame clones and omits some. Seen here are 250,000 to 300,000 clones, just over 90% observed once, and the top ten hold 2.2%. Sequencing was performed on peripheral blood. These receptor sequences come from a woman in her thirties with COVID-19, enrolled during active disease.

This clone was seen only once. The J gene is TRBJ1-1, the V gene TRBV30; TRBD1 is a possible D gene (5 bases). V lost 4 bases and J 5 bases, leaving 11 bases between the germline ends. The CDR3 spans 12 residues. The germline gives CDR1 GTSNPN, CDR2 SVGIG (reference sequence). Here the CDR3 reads CAWTVTATEAFF. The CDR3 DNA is TGTGCCTGGACCGTGACAGCGACTGAAGCTTTCTTT.

The CDR3 spells CASSPLQGAGEKLFF. CDR3 sequence (DNA): TGTGCCAGCAGCCCGTTACAGGGGGCGGGAGAAAAACTGTTTTTT. This chain uses TRBV7-8 with TRBJ1-4, with 9 bases fitting TRBD1. The V gene's germline CDR1 is SGHVS and CDR2 FQNEAQ. With 5 bases clipped from V and 8 bases from J, the junction kept 9 bases outside the gene matches. The CDR3 is 15 residues long. The entire variable domain, with the rest obtained from reference TRBV7-8 and TRBJ1-4, is as follows: GAGVSQSPRYKVAKRGQDVALRCDPISGHVSLFWYQQALGQGPEFLTYFQNEAQLDKSGLPSDRFFAERPEGSVSTLKIQRTQQEDSAVYLCASSPLQGAGEKLFFGSGTQLSVL.

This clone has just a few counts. This CDR3 is CASSEDFVNQPQHF. The CDR3 DNA sequence: TGTGCCAGCAGTGAAGATTTCGTCAATCAGCCCCAGCATTTT. V and J are TRBV2 and TRBJ1-5; D remains ambiguous. V gave up 1 base and J gave up 3 bases, with 7 bases separating them. Germline V gene data show CDR1 as SNHLY and CDR2 as FYNNEI. The CDR3 length is 14 residues.

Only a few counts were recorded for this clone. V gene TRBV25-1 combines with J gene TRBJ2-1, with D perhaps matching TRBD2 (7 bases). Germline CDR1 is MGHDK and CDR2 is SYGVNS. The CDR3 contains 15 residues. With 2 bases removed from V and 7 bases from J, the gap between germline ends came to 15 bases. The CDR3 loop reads CASSEGRGGRNEQFF. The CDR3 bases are TGTGCCAGCAGTGAAGGGAGGGGGGGCCGAAATGAGCAGTTCTTC.

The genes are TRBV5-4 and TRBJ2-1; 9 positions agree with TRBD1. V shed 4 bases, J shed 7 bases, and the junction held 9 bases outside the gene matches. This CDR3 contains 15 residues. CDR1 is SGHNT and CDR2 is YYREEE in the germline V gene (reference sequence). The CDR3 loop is CASSRDRGGYNEQFF. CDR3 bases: TGTGCCAGCAGCAGAGACAGGGGGGGGTATAATGAGCAGTTCTTC. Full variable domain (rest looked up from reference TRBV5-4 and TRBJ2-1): ETGVTQSPTHLIKTRGQQVTLRCSSQSGHNTVSWYQQALGQGPQFIFQYYREEENGRGNFPPRFSGLQFPNYSSELNVNALELDDSALYLCASSRDRGGYNEQFFGPGTRLTVL.

In nucleotides, the CDR3 is TGTGCCAGCAGTTTGGTCAGGGGTGCCTCAGATACGCAGTATTTT. As protein: CASSLVRGASDTQYF. This chain uses TRBV27 with TRBJ2-3; possible D gene TRBD1, 6 bases. The germline CDR1 and CDR2 sequences are MNHEY and SMNVEV (reference sequence). V was clipped by 3 bases and J by 4 bases, with 14 bases between them. CDR3 length: 15 residues.

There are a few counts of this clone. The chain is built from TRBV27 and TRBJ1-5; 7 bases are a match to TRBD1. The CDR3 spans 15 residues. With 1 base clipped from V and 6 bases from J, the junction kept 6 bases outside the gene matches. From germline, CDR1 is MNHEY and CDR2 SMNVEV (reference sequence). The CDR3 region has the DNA TGTGCCAGCAGTTTATTCGCAGGGGGGAGTCAGCCCCAGCATTTT. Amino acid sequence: CASSLFAGGSQPQHF.

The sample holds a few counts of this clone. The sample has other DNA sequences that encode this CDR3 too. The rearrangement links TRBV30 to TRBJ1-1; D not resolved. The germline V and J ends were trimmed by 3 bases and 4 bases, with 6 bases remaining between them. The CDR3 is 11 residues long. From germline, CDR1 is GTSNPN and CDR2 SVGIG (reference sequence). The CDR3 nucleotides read TGTGCCTGGAGCCTCGGCACTGAAGCTTTCTTT. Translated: CAWSLGTEAFF.

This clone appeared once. Written as DNA, the CDR3 is TGCAGCGCCGGGGGGACTAGCGGGGTGGCGAACACCGGGGAGCTGTTTTTT. Protein: CSAGGTSGVANTGELFF. The chain recombines TRBV29-1 with TRBJ2-2; TRBD2 agrees at 13 bases. This CDR3 region has 17 residues. Germline CDR1 reads SQVTM; CDR2 reads ANQGSEA. Germline trimming cut 7 bases from V and 0 bases from J; bases unmatched to any gene: 8.

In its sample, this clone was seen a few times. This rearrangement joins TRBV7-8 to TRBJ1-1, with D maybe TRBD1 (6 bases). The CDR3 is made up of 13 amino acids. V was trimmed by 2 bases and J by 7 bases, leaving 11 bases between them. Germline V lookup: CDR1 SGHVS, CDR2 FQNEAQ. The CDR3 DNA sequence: TGTGCCAGCAGCTTAACGCGGACAGATGAAGCTTTCTTT. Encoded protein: CASSLTRTDEAFF.

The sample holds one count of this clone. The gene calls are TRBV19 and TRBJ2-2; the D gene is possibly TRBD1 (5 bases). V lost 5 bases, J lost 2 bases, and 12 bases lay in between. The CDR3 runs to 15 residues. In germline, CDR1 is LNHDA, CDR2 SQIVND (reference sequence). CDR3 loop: CASSSAGLNTGELFF. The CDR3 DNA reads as TGTGCCAGTAGTTCGGCAGGGCTTAACACCGGGGAGCTGTTTTTT.

The CDR3 reads CAWSARLGMNTEAFF. The CDR3 coding sequence is TGTGCCTGGAGTGCCAGGCTGGGTATGAACACTGAAGCTTTCTTT. The chain joins TRBV30 to TRBJ1-1; no clear D gene. V lost 1 base, J lost 0 bases, and 12 bases lay in between. Germline values: CDR1 GTSNPN, CDR2 SVGIG (reference sequence). The CDR3 covers 15 residues.

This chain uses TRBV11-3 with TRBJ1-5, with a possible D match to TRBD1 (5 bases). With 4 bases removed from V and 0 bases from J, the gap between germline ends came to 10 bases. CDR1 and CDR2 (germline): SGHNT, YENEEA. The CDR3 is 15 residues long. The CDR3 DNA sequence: TGTGCCAGCAGCTCCAGACAGACTAGCAATCAGCCCCAGCATTTT. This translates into CASSSRQTSNQPQHF.

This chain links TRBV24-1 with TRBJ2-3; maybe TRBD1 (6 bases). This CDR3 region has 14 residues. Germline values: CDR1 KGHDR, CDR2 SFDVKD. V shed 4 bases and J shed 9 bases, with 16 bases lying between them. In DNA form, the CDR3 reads TGTGCCACCAGTGACCCCGGACAGATCTTAACGCAGTATTTT. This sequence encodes CATSDPGQILTQYF.

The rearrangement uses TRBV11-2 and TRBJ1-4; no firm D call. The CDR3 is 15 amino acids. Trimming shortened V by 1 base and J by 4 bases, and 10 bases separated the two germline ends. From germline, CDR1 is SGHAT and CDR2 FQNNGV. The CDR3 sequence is CASSLGWANNEKLFF. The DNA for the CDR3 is TGTGCCAGCAGCTTAGGATGGGCCAATAATGAAAAACTGTTTTTT. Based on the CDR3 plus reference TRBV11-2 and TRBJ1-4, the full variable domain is EAGVAQSPRYKIIEKRQSVAFWCNPISGHATLYWYQQILGQGPKLLIQFQNNGVVDDSQLPKDRFSAERLKGVDSTLKIQPAKLEDSAVYLCASSLGWANNEKLFFGSGTQLSVL.

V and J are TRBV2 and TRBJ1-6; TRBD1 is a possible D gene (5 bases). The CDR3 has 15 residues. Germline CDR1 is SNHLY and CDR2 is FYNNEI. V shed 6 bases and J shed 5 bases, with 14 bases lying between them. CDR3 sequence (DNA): TGTGCCAGCAGAAAGGGGAGGGGCGATAATTCACCCCTCCACTTT. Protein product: CASRKGRGDNSPLHF. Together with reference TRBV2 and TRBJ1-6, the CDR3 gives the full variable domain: EPEVTQTPSHQVTQMGQEVILRCVPISNHLYFYWYRQILGQKVEFLVSFYNNEISEKSEIFDDQFSVERPDGSNFTLKIRSTKLEDSAMYFCASRKGRGDNSPLHFGNGTRLTVT.

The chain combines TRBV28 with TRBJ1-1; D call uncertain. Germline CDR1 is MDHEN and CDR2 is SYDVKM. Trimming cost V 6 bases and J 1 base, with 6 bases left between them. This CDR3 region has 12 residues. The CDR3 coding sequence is TGTGCCAGCAGCCTCGGGAACACTGAAGCTTTCTTT. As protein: CASSLGNTEAFF.

The CDR3 DNA sequence: TGTGCCAGCTCCGGGACAGCACCTTTCTATGGCTACACCTTC. Translation: CASSGTAPFYGYTF. The chain recombines TRBV25-1 with TRBJ1-2; 7 nucleotides match TRBD1. Germline V CDR1 and CDR2: MGHDK, SYGVNS. The CDR3 runs to 14 residues. The ends lost 8 bases at V and 4 bases at J; junction bases unmatched: 10.

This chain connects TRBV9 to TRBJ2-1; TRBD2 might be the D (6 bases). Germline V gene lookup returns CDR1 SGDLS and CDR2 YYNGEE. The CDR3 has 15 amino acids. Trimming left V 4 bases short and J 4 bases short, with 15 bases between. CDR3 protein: CASSYGTPGYNEQFF. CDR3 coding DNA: TGTGCCAGCAGCTACGGGACTCCGGGTTACAATGAGCAGTTCTTC.

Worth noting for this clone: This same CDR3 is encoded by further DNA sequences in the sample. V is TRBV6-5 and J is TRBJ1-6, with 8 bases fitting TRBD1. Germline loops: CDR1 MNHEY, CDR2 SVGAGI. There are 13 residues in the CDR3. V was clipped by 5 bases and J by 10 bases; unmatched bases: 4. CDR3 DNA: TGTGCCAGCAGTCGACAGGGGAACTCACCCCTCCACTTT. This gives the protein CASSRQGNSPLHF.

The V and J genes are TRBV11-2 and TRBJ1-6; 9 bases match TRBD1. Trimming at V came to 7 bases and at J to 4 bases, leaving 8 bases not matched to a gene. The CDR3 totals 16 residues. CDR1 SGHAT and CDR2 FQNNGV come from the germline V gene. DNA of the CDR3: TGTGCCAGCAAGGGTGGACAGGGGTTATATAATTCACCCCTCCACTTT. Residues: CASKGGQGLYNSPLHF.

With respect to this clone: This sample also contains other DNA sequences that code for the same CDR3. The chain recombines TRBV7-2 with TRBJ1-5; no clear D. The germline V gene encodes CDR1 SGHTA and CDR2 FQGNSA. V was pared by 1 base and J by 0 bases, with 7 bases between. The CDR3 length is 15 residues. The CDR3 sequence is CASSLVADSNQPQHF. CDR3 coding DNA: TGTGCCAGCAGCTTAGTAGCTGATAGCAATCAGCCCCAGCATTTT.

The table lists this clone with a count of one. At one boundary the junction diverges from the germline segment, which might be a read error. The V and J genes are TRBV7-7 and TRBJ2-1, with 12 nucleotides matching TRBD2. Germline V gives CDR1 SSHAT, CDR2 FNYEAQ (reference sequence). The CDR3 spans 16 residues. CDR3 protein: CASSLGTSGTYNKQFF. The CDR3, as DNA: TGTGCCAGCAGCTTAGGGACTAGCGGGACATACAATAAGCAGTTCTTC.

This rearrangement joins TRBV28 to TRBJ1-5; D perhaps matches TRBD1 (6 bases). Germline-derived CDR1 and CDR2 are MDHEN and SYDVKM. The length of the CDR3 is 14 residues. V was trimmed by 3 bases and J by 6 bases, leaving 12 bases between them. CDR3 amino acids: CASSLVQGGQPQHF. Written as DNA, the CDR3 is TGTGCCAGCAGTTTGGTACAGGGTGGTCAGCCCCAGCATTTT.

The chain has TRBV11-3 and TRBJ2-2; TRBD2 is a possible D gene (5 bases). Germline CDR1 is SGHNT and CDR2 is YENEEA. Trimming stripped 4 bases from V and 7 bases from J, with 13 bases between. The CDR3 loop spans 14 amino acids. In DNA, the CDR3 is TGTGCCAGCAGCTCCGTAGGCGCGGGCGGGGAGCTGTTTTTT. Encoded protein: CASSSVGAGGELFF.

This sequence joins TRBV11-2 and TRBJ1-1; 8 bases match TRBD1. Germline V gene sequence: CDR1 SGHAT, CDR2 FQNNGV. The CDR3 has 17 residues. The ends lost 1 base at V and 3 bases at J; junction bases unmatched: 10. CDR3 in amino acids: CASSLVARGRGYTEAFF. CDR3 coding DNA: TGTGCCAGCAGCTTAGTGGCCAGGGGGCGCGGGTACACTGAAGCTTTCTTT.

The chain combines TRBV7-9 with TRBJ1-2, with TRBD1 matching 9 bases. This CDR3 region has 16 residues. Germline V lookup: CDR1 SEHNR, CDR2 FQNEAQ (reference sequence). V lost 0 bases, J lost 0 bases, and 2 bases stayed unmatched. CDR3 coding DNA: TGTGCCAGCAGCTTAGCGACAGGGGGAGCTAACTATGGCTACACCTTC. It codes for CASSLATGGANYGYTF.

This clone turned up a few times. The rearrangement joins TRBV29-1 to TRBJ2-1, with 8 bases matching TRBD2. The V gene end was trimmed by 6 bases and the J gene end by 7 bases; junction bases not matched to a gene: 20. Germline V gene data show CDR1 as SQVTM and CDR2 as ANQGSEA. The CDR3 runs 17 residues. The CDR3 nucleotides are TGCAGCGTGGGCGTCCCCCTTGGGAGCGGGAGTATGAATGAGCAGTTCTTC. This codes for CSVGVPLGSGSMNEQFF.